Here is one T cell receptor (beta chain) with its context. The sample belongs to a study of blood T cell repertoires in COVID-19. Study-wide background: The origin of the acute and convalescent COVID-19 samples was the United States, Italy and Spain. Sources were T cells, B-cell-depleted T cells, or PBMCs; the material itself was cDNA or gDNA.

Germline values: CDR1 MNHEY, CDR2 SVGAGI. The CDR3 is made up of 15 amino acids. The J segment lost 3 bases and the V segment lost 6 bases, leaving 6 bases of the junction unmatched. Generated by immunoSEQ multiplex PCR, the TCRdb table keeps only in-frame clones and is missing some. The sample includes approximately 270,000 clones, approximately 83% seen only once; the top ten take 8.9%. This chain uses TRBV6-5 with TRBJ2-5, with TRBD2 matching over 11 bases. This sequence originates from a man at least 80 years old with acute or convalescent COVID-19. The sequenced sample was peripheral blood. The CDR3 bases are TGTGCCAGCAGCTATATGGGACTAGCGGAAGAGACCCAGTACTTC. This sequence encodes CASSYMGLAEETQYF.